The present TCR beta chain was sequenced within a study of blood T cell repertoires in COVID-19. In this sample, this clone turned up a few times. The J segment lost 4 bases and the V segment lost 6 bases, leaving 7 bases of the junction unmatched. The length of the CDR3 is 15 residues. Per germline, CDR1 MNHEY and CDR2 SMNVEV (reference sequence). TCRdb keeps only in-frame clones here, not all; method: immunoSEQ multiplex PCR. The table shows about 220,000 clones, with roughly 80% occurring only once. The sample consisted of peripheral blood. This TCR was recovered from a woman between 40 and 50 years old with active or convalescent COVID-19. The chain links TRBV27 to TRBJ1-5; 9 bases match TRBD1. The CDR3 loop reads CASRTGTGINQPQHF. The CDR3 nucleotides read TGTGCCAGCAGGACCGGGACAGGGATAAATCAGCCCCAGCATTTT.